A selection of T cell receptor beta chains follows, all from one sample in a study of blood T cells in healthy people across ages. TCRdb processed the 5' RACE reads anew with MiXCR; each CDR3 protein has one entry. The table records some 850,000 distinct CDR3 sequences, around a quarter of them present only once. This sample also appeared in a second study, on T cells of mothers and their children.

The sequencing input was blood. The receptors shown here come from a boy between 5 and 17 years old in good health. Both conserved end residues are part of each CDR3. A D gene is named only where the DNA matches it firmly. Clone size is given for some rows only: seen once, a few or many times, or a class if the clone is expanded.

.,TRBV29-1,.,TRBJ1-1,TGCAGCGTTGAGGCAGCAATTCGATGGGACACTGAAGCTTTCTTT,CSVEAAIRWDTEAFF
.,TRBV11-2,TRBD1,TRBJ2-5,TGTGCCAGCAGCTTAGCCGGGACAGGGATGGGCGAGACCCAGTACTTC,CASSLAGTGMGETQYF
few,TRBV5-1,.,TRBJ2-2,TGCGCCAGCAGAGGTGCAGATACCGGGGAGCTGTTTTTT,CASRGADTGELFF
few,TRBV25-1,.,TRBJ1-2,TGTGCCAGCAGCTTGGGGCCGACCTATGGCTACACCTTC,CASSLGPTYGYTF
many,TRBV6-5,.,TRBJ2-3,TGTGCCAGCAGTTACTCGGGGAGAGATACGCAGTATTTT,CASSYSGRDTQYF
few,TRBV6-6,TRBD1,TRBJ2-1,TGTGCCAGCAACCGGGACAGCTCCTACAATGAGCAGTTCTTC,CASNRDSSYNEQFF
.,TRBV9,.,TRBJ2-3,TGTGCCAGCAGTTTAGAAGGGGACCCCCTTCGATTAACAGATACGCAGTATTTT,CASSLEGDPLRLTDTQYF
.,TRBV9,.,TRBJ1-2,TGTGCCGGCAGCGACCTGACAGACAGCTATGGCTACACCTTC,CAGSDLTDSYGYTF
.,TRBV12-3/TRBV12-4,.,TRBJ2-5,TGTGCCAGCAGTTTTTATGGGGGAGGAACCCAAGAGACCCAGTACTTC,CASSFYGGGTQETQYF
.,TRBV9,.,TRBJ2-7,TGTGCCAGCAATGGCAGAGTGGGCGAGCAGTACTTC,CASNGRVGEQYF
.,TRBV7-9,TRBD1,TRBJ2-7,TGTGCCAGCAGGGGAGGACAGGGGCTCGACGAGCAGTACTTC,CASRGGQGLDEQYF
few,TRBV6-1,.,TRBJ2-2,TGTGCCAGCAGTGATCAGGGGCGGTACACCGGGGAGCTGTTTTTT,CASSDQGRYTGELFF
.,TRBV9,.,TRBJ2-5,TGTGCCAGCAGCGTAGATTTCCTAGAGACCCAGTACTTC,CASSVDFLETQYF
.,TRBV7-2,TRBD2,TRBJ2-1,TGTGCCAGCAGTCCGGGACTAGCGGGACCCGAGCAGTTCTTC,CASSPGLAGPEQFF
.,TRBV3-1,.,TRBJ2-7,TGTGCCAGCAGCCAAGAATGGGACCGGGACGAGCAGTACTTC,CASSQEWDRDEQYF
few,TRBV6-1,.,TRBJ2-7,TGTGCCAGCAGTGATAACGACCGTGGGCAGTACTTC,CASSDNDRGQYF
few,TRBV9,.,TRBJ2-3,TGTGCCAGCAGCTTGGACGGCCTCACAGATACGCAGTATTTT,CASSLDGLTDTQYF
.,TRBV20-1,TRBD1,TRBJ1-2,TGCAGTGCTACAGGGACAGCGCTTTATGGCTACACCTTC,CSATGTALYGYTF
.,TRBV12-3/TRBV12-4,.,TRBJ1-1,TGTGCCAGCAGTTTAGGGCAGGGGCCGTACACTGAAGCTTTCTTT,CASSLGQGPYTEAFF
few,TRBV16,TRBD2,TRBJ2-1,TGTGCCAGCAGCCAGGCTACTAGCGGGGGAAGGAATGAGCAGTTCTTC,CASSQATSGGRNEQFF
.,TRBV15,.,TRBJ1-5,TGTGCCACCAGCGGAGAGAATCAGCCCCAGCATTTT,CATSGENQPQHF
.,TRBV12-3/TRBV12-4,.,TRBJ1-5,TGTGCCAGCAGTGCCGGGACTCAGCCCCAGCATTTT,CASSAGTQPQHF
once,TRBV28,.,TRBJ2-3,TGTGCCAGCAGTGATTGGGACGAGATAAGAGGAGATACGCAGTATTTT,CASSDWDEIRGDTQYF
.,TRBV9,TRBD2,TRBJ2-1,TGTGCCAGCAGCGTAGCTCTAGCGGGGGGGCCGAAATCCTACAATGAGCAGTTCTTC,CASSVALAGGPKSYNEQFF
.,TRBV18,.,TRBJ1-1,TGTGCCAGCTCACTAACGGACACTCCCGGCGCTGAAGCTTTCTTT,CASSLTDTPGAEAFF
few,TRBV28,TRBD2,TRBJ2-3,TGTGCCAGCAGTTCACCGATAGCGGGGGGCGCAGATACGCTGTATTTT,CASSSPIAGGADTLYF
few,TRBV20-1,.,TRBJ2-4,TGCAGTGCTAGACCTCGGGGAGACAAAAACATTCAGTACTTC,CSARPRGDKNIQYF
.,TRBV2,.,TRBJ2-5,TGTGCCAGCAGTCCAAAAGGGCCGGAGACCCAGCACTTC,CASSPKGPETQHF
.,TRBV25-1,TRBD1,TRBJ1-1,TGTGCCACCAGGATTACAGGGGACACTGAAGCTTTCTTT,CATRITGDTEAFF
.,TRBV3-1,TRBD1,TRBJ2-1,TGTGCCAGCAGCCAACTACCACAGGGGTACAATGAGCAGTTCTTC,CASSQLPQGYNEQFF
.,TRBV20-1,TRBD2,TRBJ2-5,TGCAGCGGCCTTAACGGGGGGGCGTGGGAGACCCAGTACTTC,CSGLNGGAWETQYF
few,TRBV7-9,.,TRBJ1-6,TGTGCCAGCAGCTTAGACACGGCTTCTCCCCTCCACTTT,CASSLDTASPLHF
.,TRBV13,TRBD1,TRBJ2-5,TGTGCCAGCAGTCGATTTACAGGGGGGTTTAGGTTGGAGACCCAGTACTTC,CASSRFTGGFRLETQYF
.,TRBV9,.,TRBJ2-5,TGTGCCAGCAGCGTAGGTGGACACCGACAAGAGACCCAGTACTTC,CASSVGGHRQETQYF
few,TRBV27,.,TRBJ1-1,TGTGCCAGCAGTTTATTCAGGTCGGGGACTGAAGCTTTCTTT,CASSLFRSGTEAFF
.,TRBV5-1,.,TRBJ2-1,TGCGCCAGCAGCCGGGGTGGCTATGAGCAGTTCTTC,CASSRGGYEQFF
few,TRBV20-1,.,TRBJ2-1,TGCAGTGCTAGTGATATTGTCACGAGCTCCTACAATGAGCAGTTCTTC,CSASDIVTSSYNEQFF
many,TRBV29-1,TRBD1,TRBJ2-5,TGCAGCGTCGGGACAGGCCGACCTGAAGAGACCCAGTACTTC,CSVGTGRPEETQYF
few,TRBV5-5,TRBD2,TRBJ2-3,TGTGCCAGCAGCTTCGGGGGGAAAGATACGCAGTATTTT,CASSFGGKDTQYF
few,TRBV5-1,.,TRBJ2-3,TGCGCCAGCAGCTTGGGCGCTGGAGGTAGCACAGATACGCAGTATTTT,CASSLGAGGSTDTQYF
few,TRBV7-9,.,TRBJ2-3,TGTGCCAGCAGCCCCCGGACTGCGGGCACAGATACGCAGTATTTT,CASSPRTAGTDTQYF
few,TRBV10-3,TRBD1,TRBJ1-3,TGTGCCATCAGCTGGACAGGGTATGAAGCTGGAAACACCATATATTTT,CAISWTGYEAGNTIYF
few,TRBV7-6,TRBD2,TRBJ2-3,TGTGCCAGCAGCTTAAGCGGGGGCTACACAGATACGCAGTATTTT,CASSLSGGYTDTQYF
few,TRBV5-5,.,TRBJ1-6,TGTGCCAGCAGCGCCAACAGGGTTGCGTCACCCCTCCACTTT,CASSANRVASPLHF
.,TRBV25-1,.,TRBJ2-3,TGTGCCAGCAGTGAATCAGTCGGCAGGTCAGGGCAGTATTTT,CASSESVGRSGQYF
.,TRBV5-1,.,TRBJ2-6,TGCGCCAGCAGCTTGGCCCTGTCTGGGGCCAACGTCCTGACTTTC,CASSLALSGANVLTF
.,TRBV20-1,TRBD1,TRBJ1-2,TGCGGGACTCCGGGTGAGGGGGCGCTTGGCTACACCTTC,CGTPGEGALGYTF
.,TRBV18,TRBD2,TRBJ2-4,TGTGCCAGCTCACTGCTAGCGGGAGCCACCCTAGCCAAAAACATTCAGTACTTC,CASSLLAGATLAKNIQYF
.,TRBV10-3,.,TRBJ2-5,TGTGCCATCAGTGAGTCGAGATCGGGGTCAAGGGAGACCCAGTACTTC,CAISESRSGSRETQYF
.,TRBV7-9,.,TRBJ2-5,TGTGCCAGCAGCTTAGATCTAGGCAGGTCGCGGGAAGAGCAGTACTTC,CASSLDLGRSREEQYF
many,TRBV7-2,.,TRBJ2-5,TGTGCCAGCAGCTCCCCTCACCAGACCCAGTACTTC,CASSSPHQTQYF
few,TRBV7-2,.,TRBJ2-7,TGTGCCAGCAGCTCGCACGGGGCCGTATACGAGCAGTACTTC,CASSSHGAVYEQYF
.,TRBV7-9,.,TRBJ2-2,TGTGCCAGCAGCTTCCAGGGGGGGAGCGGGGGAAGATGGACCGGGGAGCTGTTTTTT,CASSFQGGSGGRWTGELFF
.,TRBV14,.,TRBJ2-1,TGTGCCAGCAGCCAAGTGATAGGGAGCTCCTACAATGAGCAGTTCTTC,CASSQVIGSSYNEQFF